One sample yielded the 10 T cell receptor beta chains listed below, sequenced in a study of cytomegalovirus exposure and HLA in healthy donors. The primer mix had 60 Vbeta and 13 Jbeta primers. Profiling relied on immunoSEQ multiplex PCR, and the TCRdb table lists in-frame clones only, not all of them. The table lists 150,000 to 170,000 clones, about 68% of them singletons, with approximately 1.4% in the top ten. Sequenced: PBMCs. These TCRs come from a man younger than 35 in good health and CMV-seronegative.

This clone has only a few counts. The rearrangement joins TRBV19 to TRBJ2-1, with 8 nucleotides matching TRBD2. The CDR3 contains 18 residues. The germline V gene encodes CDR1 LNHDA and CDR2 SQIVND (reference sequence). V trimming: 0 bases; J trimming: 0 bases; junction bases outside the gene matches: 7. This CDR3 reads CASSIDLLAGSSYNEQFF. Written as DNA, the CDR3 is TGTGCCAGTAGTATAGATCTGCTAGCGGGTAGCTCCTACAATGAGCAGTTCTTC.

This chain uses TRBV4-1 with TRBJ2-1; 9 positions agree with TRBD2. Germline V gene sequence: CDR1 MGHRA, CDR2 YSYEKL. Trimming took 6 bases from V and 4 from J; bases not matched to a gene: 13. The CDR3 is 17 residues long. The chain's CDR3 is CASRRGASGNDYNEQFF. In DNA, the CDR3 is TGCGCCAGCAGGAGGGGAGCTAGCGGGAACGATTACAATGAGCAGTTCTTC.

This chain joins TRBV7-9 and TRBJ1-2; D is perhaps TRBD1 (6 bases). Germline assignment: CDR1 SEHNR and CDR2 FQNEAQ (reference sequence). The CDR3 is 13 amino acids. Trimming left V 1 base short and J 6 bases short, with 9 bases between. DNA for the CDR3: TGTGCCAGCAGCTTAGTCCAGGGGAATGGCTACACCTTC. Protein sequence: CASSLVQGNGYTF.

CDR3 bases: TGTGCCAGCAGTGTTCTGGGAGATACTGAAGCTTTCTTT. Amino acids: CASSVLGDTEAFF. The V and J genes are TRBV2 and TRBJ1-1; D is undetermined. The germline V and J ends were trimmed by 4 bases and 5 bases, with 11 bases remaining between them. Germline V lookup: CDR1 SNHLY, CDR2 FYNNEI. The CDR3 is 13 amino acids.

CDR3 residues: CASSPRAGLAYEQYF. CDR3 bases: TGTGCCAGCAGCCCCCGAGCGGGGTTAGCCTACGAGCAGTACTTC. The V gene is TRBV7-9, the J gene TRBJ2-7; 7 bases line up with TRBD2. The CDR3 is 15 residues long. The V segment lost 5 bases and the J segment 2 bases; nucleotides outside the gene matches: 9. Germline V gives CDR1 SEHNR, CDR2 FQNEAQ (reference sequence).

The rearrangement uses TRBV28 and TRBJ2-1, with D maybe TRBD1 (6 bases). This CDR3 has 16 residues. CDR1 MDHEN and CDR2 SYDVKM come from the germline V gene. The ends were cut back, 4 bases at V and 3 bases at J, with 16 bases in the middle. The DNA for the CDR3 is TGTGCCAGCAGTTCCCCCCCCGGGACACTCTACAATGAGCAGTTCTTC. Residues: CASSSPPGTLYNEQFF.

As for this clone: The junction departs from the called germline gene at one end, perhaps through a read error. The V and J genes are TRBV7-9 and TRBJ1-1, with a possible D match to TRBD1 (6 bases). Germline CDR1 SEHNR, CDR2 FQNEAQ (reference sequence). The CDR3 has 17 residues. The CDR3 DNA is TGTTCCAGCAGCTTAGCGTTTTTGGGACAACCGAACACTGAAGCTTTCTTT. This encodes CSSSLAFLGQPNTEAFF.

The chain employs TRBV6-1 and TRBJ2-7, with a tentative D call TRBD1 (5 bases). Looked up from germline, CDR1 is MNHNS and CDR2 is SASEGT. The CDR3 runs to 14 residues. V lost 1 base and J 9 bases, leaving 16 bases between the germline ends. CDR3 residues: CASSEGQGSVAQYF. The CDR3, as DNA: TGTGCCAGCAGTGAAGGGCAGGGTTCGGTTGCGCAGTACTTC.

Comments on this clone: At one boundary the junction diverges from the germline segment, which might be a read error. This sample includes further DNA sequences coding for the same CDR3. The gene calls are TRBV29-1 and TRBJ2-3; TRBD2 might be the D (8 bases). The CDR3 is 13 amino acids. Germline V lookup: CDR1 SQVTM, CDR2 ANQGSEA. CDR3 in DNA: TGCAGCGTTGCCGGGAGGGGGCCAGATACACAGTATTTT. It is translated as CSVAGRGPDTQYF.

V gene TRBV6-1 combines with J gene TRBJ1-4; 10 bases are a match to TRBD1. Germline-derived CDR1 and CDR2 are MNHNS and SASEGT. After removal of 1 base from V and 8 bases from J, the junction contained 4 bases not matched to a gene. The CDR3 sequence is 15 residues long. CDR3 in DNA: TGTGCCAGCAGTGAAGTGGGACAGGGGAACGAAAAACTGTTTTTT. Protein: CASSEVGQGNEKLFF.